Following are 32 T cell receptor beta chains from one sample sequenced in a study of blood T cells in healthy people across ages. Alongside a J-beta primer mix, a sample-barcoded 5' primer served in a second PCR lasting roughly 6 to 11 cycles. MiXCR, applied by TCRdb to the 5' RACE reads, yields one record per CDR3 protein. The table has more than 800,000 distinct CDR3 sequences, around 45% seen once. The specimen sequenced was blood. These receptors were taken from a woman aged 55-69 years in good health.

This sequence joins TRBV20-1 and TRBJ2-5; a weak D match, TRBD1 (6 bases). In germline, CDR1 is DFQATT, CDR2 SNEGSKA (reference sequence). The CDR3 sequence is 14 residues long. Trimming took 5 bases from V and 11 from J, leaving 24 bases between them. The CDR3 region is CSAQGDTYYNEQYF. The CDR3 coding sequence is TGCAGTGCTCAAGGGGACACCTACTACAATGAGCAGTACTTC.

Only a few counts were recorded for this clonotype. The rearrangement uses TRBV28 and TRBJ2-4; 7 bases are a match to TRBD1. The DNA matches TRBJ2-7 better at its end, which makes the J call doubtful. The CDR3 totals 14 residues. Per germline, CDR1 MDHEN and CDR2 SYDVKM. The CDR3 loop is CASSLLGGNDEQYF. Here the CDR3 DNA reads TGTGCCAGCAGTTTATTAGGGGGCAACGACGAGCAGTACTTC.

The chain couples TRBV7-9 to TRBJ2-7; D gene uncertain. Deletions cut 5 bases from V and 1 base from J, with 9 bases between. From germline, CDR1 is SEHNR and CDR2 FQNEAQ (reference sequence). The CDR3 length is 13 residues. The DNA for the CDR3 is TGTGCCAGCAGCACATCCCAGTCCTACGAGCAGTACTTC. Translating gives CASSTSQSYEQYF.

The J gene is TRBJ2-1, the V gene TRBV27; perhaps D is TRBD1 or TRBD2 (5 bases each). The J call may be faulty, since TRBJ2-7 better matches the DNA end. CDR1 MNHEY and CDR2 SMNVEV come from the germline V gene (reference sequence). There are 14 residues in the CDR3. CDR3 sequence (DNA): TGTGCCAGCAGTGACGGGCAGGGAGACCACGAGCAGTACTTC. This translates into CASSDGQGDHEQYF.

This clonotype was counted only a few times. The chain links TRBV2 to TRBJ2-1, with 11 positions matching TRBD2. Trimming cost V 10 bases and J 4 bases; bases outside gene matches: 3. The germline CDR1 and CDR2 sequences are SNHLY and FYNNEI. CDR3 length: 13 residues. In DNA, the CDR3 is TGTGCCACCGGGACTAGCGGTTACAATGAGCAGTTCTTC. This gives the protein CATGTSGYNEQFF.

The chain joins TRBV12-5 to TRBJ2-5; possible D gene TRBD2, 6 bases. There are 15 residues in the CDR3. Germline-derived CDR1 and CDR2 are LGHNT and FRNRAP. Trimming removed 5 bases at V and 1 base at J, with 14 bases between. The CDR3 reads CASGRTGERQETQYF. DNA for the CDR3: TGTGCTAGTGGTCGCACGGGGGAGCGCCAAGAGACCCAGTACTTC.

V is TRBV29-1 and J is TRBJ1-2, with a possible D match to TRBD1 (5 bases). Trimming pared 5 bases from V and 6 bases from J, leaving 19 bases between. The CDR3 is made up of 14 amino acids. Germline loops: CDR1 SQVTM, CDR2 ANQGSEA. CDR3 residues: CSVSPGRGFNGYTF. CDR3 in DNA: TGCAGCGTTTCTCCGGGGAGGGGATTTAATGGCTACACCTTC. The full variable domain, rest sourced from reference TRBV29-1 and TRBJ1-2, is SAVISQKPSRDICQRGTSLTIQCQVDSQVTMMFWYRQQPGQSLTLIATANQGSEATYESGFVIDKFPISRPNLTFSTLTVSNMSPEDSSIYLCSVSPGRGFNGYTFGSGTRLTVV.

This clonotype came up a few times. The rearrangement links TRBV9 to TRBJ2-5, with TRBD2 identical over 13 bases. The CDR3 consists of 18 residues. Germline V gene sequence: CDR1 SGDLS, CDR2 YYNGEE. Trimming took 3 bases from V and 0 from J; bases not matched to a gene: 8. CDR3 coding DNA: TGTGCCAGCAGCGGATCGACCACTAGCGGGAGGGACCAAGAGACCCAGTACTTC. Protein product: CASSGSTTSGRDQETQYF. Supplemented by reference TRBV9 and TRBJ2-5, the full variable domain reads DSGVTQTPKHLITATGQRVTLRCSPRSGDLSVYWYQQSLDQGLQFLIQYYNGEERAKGNILERFSAQQFPDLHSELNLSSLELGDSALYFCASSGSTTSGRDQETQYFGPGTRLLVL.

The CDR3 DNA sequence: TGCAGTGTTATACCCGGGGCGGGGTACGAGCAGTACTTC. It translates to CSVIPGAGYEQYF. The rearrangement links TRBV20-1 to TRBJ2-7; weak D call: TRBD2 (6 bases). This CDR3 contains 13 residues. Germline CDR1 DFQATT, CDR2 SNEGSKA (reference sequence). The V end lost 7 bases, the J end lost 4 bases, and 17 bases lay between the germline ends.

In its sample, this clonotype was seen a few times. V usage is TRBV29-1 and J usage is TRBJ1-2, with a weak D call TRBD1 (5 bases). CDR1 is SQVTM, CDR2 ANQGSEA, per germline. The CDR3 runs 12 residues. V gave up 0 bases and J gave up 5 bases, with 7 bases separating them. The CDR3 bases are TGCAGCGTTGAAGATGCAGGGTATGGCTACACCTTC. This translates into CSVEDAGYGYTF.

This chain uses TRBV20-1 with TRBJ2-1; TRBD2 aligns across 7 bases. TRBJ2-7 explains the end of the DNA better; the J call may be wrong. Germline CDR1 is DFQATT and CDR2 is SNEGSKA (reference sequence). CDR3 size: 15 residues. CDR3: CSAQPGGSSYNEQYF. CDR3 coding DNA: TGCAGTGCTCAACCCGGGGGGAGCTCCTACAATGAGCAGTACTTC.

This clonotype was seen ten or more times. The V call is TRBV6-6, the J call TRBJ2-5; D is perhaps TRBD2 (6 bases). The CDR3 runs 14 residues. Germline CDR1 MNHNY, CDR2 SVGAGI (reference sequence). Trimming pared 6 bases from V and 0 bases from J, leaving 11 bases between. DNA of the CDR3: TGTGCCAGCAGGATGAGCGGGTACCAAGAGACCCAGTACTTC. Its translation: CASRMSGYQETQYF.

Only a few counts were recorded for this clonotype. V usage is TRBV9 and J usage is TRBJ2-4; 9 positions match TRBD2. CDR3 length: 17 amino acids. Per germline, CDR1 SGDLS and CDR2 YYNGEE. V lost 0 bases to trimming and J lost 2 bases; unmatched junction nucleotides: 6. CDR3 sequence: CASSVGVREGTKNIQYF. DNA for the CDR3: TGTGCCAGCAGCGTAGGAGTGCGGGAGGGGACCAAAAACATTCAGTACTTC. Variable domain in full (rest from reference TRBV9 and TRBJ2-4): DSGVTQTPKHLITATGQRVTLRCSPRSGDLSVYWYQQSLDQGLQFLIQYYNGEERAKGNILERFSAQQFPDLHSELNLSSLELGDSALYFCASSVGVREGTKNIQYFGAGTRLSVL.

J is TRBJ1-3 and V is TRBV6-2 or TRBV6-3; no firm D call. V lost 5 bases, J lost 1 base, and 15 bases lay in between. Germline V lookup: CDR1 MNHEY, CDR2 SVGEGT. The CDR3 totals 16 residues. The CDR3 sequence: CASSARLEPSGNTIYF. The CDR3 coding sequence is TGTGCCAGCAGTGCGAGGTTGGAGCCGTCTGGAAACACCATATATTTT.

This chain uses TRBV20-1 with TRBJ1-2, with 7 bases identical to TRBD1. Trimming cost V 3 bases and J 8 bases; bases outside gene matches: 6. The CDR3 extends over 12 amino acids. Germline loops: CDR1 DFQATT, CDR2 SNEGSKA (reference sequence). The CDR3 nucleotides are TGCAGTGCTAGCACGACAGGGAGCGGCTACACCTTC. It codes for CSASTTGSGYTF.

CDR3 amino acids: CASSLRADDQETQYF. The CDR3 nucleotides are TGCGCCAGCAGCTTGAGGGCTGACGACCAAGAGACCCAGTACTTC. The rearrangement links TRBV5-1 to TRBJ2-5; D not resolved. V was shortened by 1 base and J by 0 bases, with 10 bases between the two germline ends. The CDR3 covers 15 residues. Germline loops: CDR1 SGHRS, CDR2 YFSETQ.

V usage is TRBV3-1 and J usage is TRBJ2-7; no clear D. Germline loops: CDR1 LGHDT, CDR2 YNNKEL (reference sequence). Trimming took 2 bases from V and 0 from J, leaving 5 bases between them. The CDR3 covers 13 residues. DNA for the CDR3: TGTGCCAGCAGCCAAAAGGGCTCCTACGAGCAGTACTTC. Translating gives CASSQKGSYEQYF.

In this sample, this clonotype turned up a few times. The CDR3 here is CASSLNFAWGNQPQHF. CDR3 DNA: TGTGCCAGCAGTTTAAATTTCGCCTGGGGCAATCAGCCCCAGCATTTT. The chain is built from TRBV12-3 or TRBV12-4 and TRBJ1-5; D remains unclear. Trimming removed 2 bases from V and 2 bases from J, with 13 bases in between. This CDR3 is 16 amino acids long.

This chain joins TRBV6-5 and TRBJ1-1; D gene unclear. This CDR3 has 11 residues. Germline CDR1 MNHEY, CDR2 SVGAGI. V was clipped by 2 bases and J by 7 bases, with 5 bases between them. The CDR3 is CASSYRLEAFF. CDR3 nucleotide sequence: TGTGCCAGCAGTTACAGGCTTGAAGCTTTCTTT.

V gene TRBV7-2 combines with J gene TRBJ1-1; a weak D match, TRBD1 (6 bases). V lost 5 bases, J lost 1 base, and 17 bases lay in between. The germline V gene encodes CDR1 SGHTA and CDR2 FQGNSA. CDR3 length: 16 residues. The DNA of the CDR3 is TGTGCCAGCAGCCCCAGGCCGGGACACGGGAACACTGAAGCTTTCTTT. This gives the protein CASSPRPGHGNTEAFF. The whole variable domain, filled in from reference TRBV7-2 and TRBJ1-1, reads GAGVSQSPSNKVTEKGKDVELRCDPISGHTALYWYRQSLGQGLEFLIYFQGNSAPDKSGLPSDRFSAERTGGSVSTLTIQRTQQEDSAVYLCASSPRPGHGNTEAFFGQGTRLTVV.

The chain is built from TRBV6-1 and TRBJ2-6; D might be TRBD1 (5 bases). Germline CDR1 and CDR2: MNHNS and SASEGT. V was shortened by 6 bases and J by 0 bases, with 15 bases between the two germline ends. The CDR3 contains 17 residues. The CDR3: CASRPRQSLSGANVLTF. The DNA of the CDR3 is TGTGCCAGCAGGCCGAGACAGAGTCTCTCTGGGGCCAACGTCCTGACTTTC.

The V and J genes are TRBV10-3 and TRBJ2-5, with 7 nucleotides matching TRBD1. Matching the DNA end better, TRBJ2-7 makes the J call doubtful. In germline, CDR1 is ENHRY, CDR2 SYGVKD. The CDR3 totals 13 residues. Here the CDR3 reads CAIRQTGSYEQYF. CDR3 nucleotide sequence: TGTGCCATCAGACAGACAGGGAGCTACGAGCAGTACTTC.

CDR3 residues: CASSKTSGSPEQYF. The CDR3 DNA follows: TGTGCCAGCAGCAAGACTAGCGGGAGCCCCGAGCAGTACTTC. The J gene is TRBJ2-5, the V gene TRBV7-9; 12 bases match TRBD2. The J call is in doubt because the DNA end fits TRBJ2-7 better. Germline lookup yields CDR1 SEHNR and CDR2 FQNEAQ (reference sequence). This CDR3 has 14 amino acids.

CDR3 region: CASSLESQGFSYEQYF. The CDR3 DNA reads TGCGCCAGCAGCTTGGAAAGCCAGGGGTTCTCCTACGAGCAGTACTTC. The chain has TRBV5-1 and TRBJ2-7; TRBD1 is a possible D gene (6 bases). V lost 0 bases, J lost 0 bases, and 13 bases lay in between. The CDR3 extends over 16 amino acids. CDR1 is SGHRS, CDR2 YFSETQ, per germline.

The chain carries TRBV12-3 or TRBV12-4 and TRBJ2-7; 10 nucleotides align to TRBD2. This CDR3 is 14 amino acids long. J was trimmed by 7 bases and V by 5 bases; bases with no gene match: 8. CDR3 loop: CASSPLAGAGEQYF. The CDR3 DNA is TGTGCCAGCAGTCCCCTAGCGGGGGCGGGTGAGCAGTACTTC.

This clonotype was observed a handful of times. The chain combines TRBV11-2 with TRBJ2-1, with 13 bases identical to TRBD2. The trim removed 5 bases at V and 9 bases at J, leaving 4 bases unmatched. The CDR3 has 14 residues. CDR1 and CDR2 (germline): SGHAT, FQNNGV. CDR3 protein: CASSTRTSGGEQFF. In DNA form, the CDR3 reads TGTGCCAGCAGCACCCGGACTAGCGGGGGTGAGCAGTTCTTC.

This clonotype was seen a handful of times. This chain connects TRBV7-9 to TRBJ2-1; 10 positions agree with TRBD1. Germline V gives CDR1 SEHNR, CDR2 FQNEAQ (reference sequence). The CDR3 consists of 16 residues. Unmatched junction bases numbered 7, after V lost 4 bases and J lost 4 bases. CDR3 sequence reads: CASSYWGTGEYNEQFF. DNA for the CDR3: TGTGCCAGCAGCTACTGGGGGACAGGGGAATACAATGAGCAGTTCTTC.

This clonotype was observed many times. The CDR3 bases are TGTGCCAGCAGTCAGGGGCCTAACACTGAAGCTTTCTTT. This sequence encodes CASSQGPNTEAFF. V and J are TRBV3-1 and TRBJ1-1; a possible D gene is TRBD1 (6 bases). This CDR3 comprises 13 residues. V gave up 6 bases and J gave up 2 bases, with 10 bases separating them. Germline V gene lookup returns CDR1 LGHDT and CDR2 YNNKEL (reference sequence).

This clonotype was recorded a few times. The rearrangement uses TRBV7-9 and TRBJ2-1, with unresolved D. Germline V gene data show CDR1 as SEHNR and CDR2 as FQNEAQ (reference sequence). There are 14 residues in the CDR3. With 5 bases removed from V and 6 bases from J, the gap between germline ends came to 14 bases. CDR3 amino acids: CASSPTWDPNEQFF. The DNA of the CDR3 is TGTGCCAGCAGCCCGACCTGGGATCCCAATGAGCAGTTCTTC.

This CDR3 reads CASSLYSAPNNEQFF. CDR3 DNA sequence: TGTGCCAGCAGTTTATACTCCGCACCCAACAATGAGCAGTTCTTC. The chain joins TRBV27 to TRBJ2-1; D remains ambiguous. CDR3 length: 15 residues. Deletions cut 1 base from V and 5 bases from J, with 12 bases between. Germline V gene sequence: CDR1 MNHEY, CDR2 SMNVEV (reference sequence).

V is TRBV20-1 and J is TRBJ2-3, with TRBD1 matching 10 bases. Germline V lookup: CDR1 DFQATT, CDR2 SNEGSKA (reference sequence). The CDR3 extends over 16 amino acids. J gave up 0 bases and V 1 base, and 4 bases lay outside the gene matches. CDR3 loop: CSARGGQGFSTDTQYF. CDR3 nucleotides: TGCAGTGCTAGAGGGGGACAGGGGTTCAGCACAGATACGCAGTATTTT.

This clonotype was observed a few times. The V and J genes are TRBV20-1 and TRBJ2-3; D call uncertain. In germline, CDR1 is DFQATT, CDR2 SNEGSKA (reference sequence). This CDR3 has 15 residues. The V gene lost 3 bases and the J gene lost 5 bases, with 18 bases spanning the gap. CDR3 sequence (DNA): TGCAGTGCTAGGCATTATAGGAGAGAGGTAGATACGCAGTATTTT. It codes for CSARHYRREVDTQYF.